This T cell receptor beta chain was sequenced for a study of blood T cell repertoires in COVID-19. Study in general: Donors in the United States, Italy and Spain gave samples during acute or convalescent COVID-19. PBMCs, B-cell-depleted T cells, or T cells provided the cDNA or gDNA that made up the material.

CDR1 and CDR2 (germline): PRHDT, FYEKMQ (reference sequence). V gave up 3 bases and J gave up 0 bases, with 8 bases separating them. This CDR3 is 15 amino acids long. In the original processing: Amplifying reference gene primers gave estimates of nucleated cell counts. The assay was immunoSEQ multiplex PCR, and TCRdb's table has in-frame clones only and misses some. V, J and clone size were drawn from that table, and D and trimming were deduced from the DNA. The table lists under 200,000 clones, 90% of them singletons. This chain links TRBV13 with TRBJ1-4, with a tentative D call TRBD1 (6 bases). This clonotype was obtained from a man in his fifties with acute or convalescent COVID-19. Source material: peripheral blood. As DNA, the CDR3 is TGTGCCAGCAGCTTTTACAGGGCAACTAATGAAAAACTGTTTTTT. Translation: CASSFYRATNEKLFF.